In this sample, the clone carrying this TCR beta chain turned up a few times. Its antigen is undetermined. These data come from a study of cytomegalovirus exposure and HLA in healthy donors. Across the study: Out of a few hundred genotyped donors, 81% belonged to the Caucasian-associated ancestry cluster. Study-wide points: Sequencing artifact likely explains a cluster of highly shared sequence variants. Prior analysis indicated that the majority of TCR beta V segments exhibited productivity approximately 90% or approximately 30% of the time. Common viral pathogens were later found to be apparently linked to several of the most significant clusters.

The primer mix had 60 Vbeta and 13 Jbeta primers. Sequencing was performed with immunoSEQ multiplex PCR; in TCRdb, only in-frame clones are kept and a portion is missing. The sample has 170,000 or so clones, about 85% seen once. V shed 5 bases and J 3 bases; nucleotides not matched to a gene: 7. Germline assignment: CDR1 SQVTM and CDR2 ANQGSEA. This CDR3 comprises 14 residues. The chain employs TRBV29-1 and TRBJ2-7; 10 nucleotides line up with TRBD1. The clonotype originates from a man aged 18 to 29 in good health and CMV-seronegative. Sequences were obtained from PBMCs. The CDR3 spells CSVRHRDRGYEQYF. The DNA for the CDR3 is TGCAGCGTTCGCCACCGGGACAGGGGCTACGAGCAGTACTTC.